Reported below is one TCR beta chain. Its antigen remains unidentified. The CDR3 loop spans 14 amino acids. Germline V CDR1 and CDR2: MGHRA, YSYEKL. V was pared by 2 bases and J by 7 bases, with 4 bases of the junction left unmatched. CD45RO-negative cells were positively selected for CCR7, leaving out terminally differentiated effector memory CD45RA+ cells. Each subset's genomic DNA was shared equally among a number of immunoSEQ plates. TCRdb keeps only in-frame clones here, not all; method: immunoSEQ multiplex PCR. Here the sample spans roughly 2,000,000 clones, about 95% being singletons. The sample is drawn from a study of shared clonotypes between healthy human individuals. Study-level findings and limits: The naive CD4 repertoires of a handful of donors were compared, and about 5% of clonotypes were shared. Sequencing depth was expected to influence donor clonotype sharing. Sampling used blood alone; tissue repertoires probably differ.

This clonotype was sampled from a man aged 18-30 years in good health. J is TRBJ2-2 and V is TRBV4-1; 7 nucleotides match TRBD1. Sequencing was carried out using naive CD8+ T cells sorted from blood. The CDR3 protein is CASSQKQGYGELFF. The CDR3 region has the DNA TGCGCCAGCAGCCAAAAACAGGGGTACGGGGAGCTGTTTTTT.